One T cell receptor beta chain is described in this entry. When the RNA was reverse transcribed, random hexamers were used with an input of about 0.45 to 1 ug. The TCR beta CDR3 was amplified by immunoSEQ multiplex PCR across 54 Vbeta, 13 Jbeta. Via MiXCR, TCRdb re-called the immunoSEQ multiplex PCR reads, giving one row per CDR3 protein. The data hold 20,000 or so distinct CDR3 sequences, with approximately 95% observed a single time. The data are from a study of CD8 T cells in Susac syndrome. The CDR3 has 15 amino acids. Germline values: CDR1 SEHNR, CDR2 FQNEAQ (reference sequence). V gave up 5 bases and J gave up 4 bases; unmatched junction bases: 10.

The origin of this receptor is a human donor in good health. The sample taken for sequencing was CD8+ T cells from PBMCs. This rearrangement joins TRBV7-9 to TRBJ2-7; 8 bases match TRBD2. CDR3 residues: CASSLILAGKYEQYF. CDR3 sequence (DNA): TGTGCCAGCAGCCTCATATTAGCGGGAAAGTACGAGCAGTACTTC.